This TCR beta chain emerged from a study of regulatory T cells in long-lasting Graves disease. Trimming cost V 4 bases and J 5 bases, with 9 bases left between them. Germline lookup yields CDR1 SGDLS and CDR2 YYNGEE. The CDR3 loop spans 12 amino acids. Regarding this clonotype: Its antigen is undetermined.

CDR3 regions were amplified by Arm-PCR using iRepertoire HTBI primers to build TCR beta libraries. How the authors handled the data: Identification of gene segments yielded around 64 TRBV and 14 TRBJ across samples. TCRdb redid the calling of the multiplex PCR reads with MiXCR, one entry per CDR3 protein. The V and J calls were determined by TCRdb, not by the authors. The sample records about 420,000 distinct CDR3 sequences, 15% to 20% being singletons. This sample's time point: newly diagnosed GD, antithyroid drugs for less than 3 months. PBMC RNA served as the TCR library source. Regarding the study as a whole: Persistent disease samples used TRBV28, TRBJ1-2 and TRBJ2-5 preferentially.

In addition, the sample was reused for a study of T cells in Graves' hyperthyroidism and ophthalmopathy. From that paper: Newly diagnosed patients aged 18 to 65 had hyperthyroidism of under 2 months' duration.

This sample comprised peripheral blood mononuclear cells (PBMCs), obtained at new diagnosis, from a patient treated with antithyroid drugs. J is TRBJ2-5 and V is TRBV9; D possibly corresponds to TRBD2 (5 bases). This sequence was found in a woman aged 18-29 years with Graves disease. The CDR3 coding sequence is TGTGCCAGCAGCCGGGGTTGGGAGACCCAGTACTTC. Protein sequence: CASSRGWETQYF. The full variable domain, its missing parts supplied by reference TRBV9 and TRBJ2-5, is DSGVTQTPKHLITATGQRVTLRCSPRSGDLSVYWYQQSLDQGLQFLIQYYNGEERAKGNILERFSAQQFPDLHSELNLSSLELGDSALYFCASSRGWETQYFGPGTRLLVL.